This is a list of T cell receptor beta chains from one sample in a study of blood T cell repertoires in COVID-19. TCRdb keeps only in-frame clones here, not all; method: immunoSEQ multiplex PCR. Of around 300,000 clones in the sample, roughly 87% were seen once. Material: peripheral blood. The origin of the receptors is a man between 18 and 35 years old with active or convalescent COVID-19. Each CDR3 is given with its conserved first and last residue. Each record gives: V gene, J gene, D gene, clone size, CDR3 DNA, CDR3 protein. A D gene is named only where the DNA matches it firmly. Expanded clones get a size class; other rows say once, few or many, or leave the size out.

V gene: TRBV9; J gene: TRBJ2-3; D gene: TRBD1; clone size: -; CDR3 DNA: TGTGCCAGCAGCACGACAGGGGGAAACCCCACAGATACGCAGTATTTT; CDR3 protein: CASSTTGGNPTDTQYF
V gene: TRBV5-1; J gene: TRBJ1-1; D gene: -; clone size: -; CDR3 DNA: TGCGCCAGCAGCCCAAACCCAGGGTTCTCTGAAGCTTTCTTT; CDR3 protein: CASSPNPGFSEAFF
V gene: TRBV28; J gene: TRBJ1-2; D gene: -; clone size: -; CDR3 DNA: TGTGCCAGCAGTACTTCCCGGGACTACGTAGCTAACTATGGCTACACCTTC; CDR3 protein: CASSTSRDYVANYGYTF
V gene: TRBV28; J gene: TRBJ1-2; D gene: -; clone size: once; CDR3 DNA: TGTGCCAGCAGTTTATGGGAGGGGGGGCCGACTAACTATGGCTACACCTTC; CDR3 protein: CASSLWEGGPTNYGYTF
V gene: TRBV29-1; J gene: TRBJ2-1; D gene: -; clone size: -; CDR3 DNA: TGCAGCGTTCGGCCAGGGATGTCCTACAATGAGCAGTTCTTC; CDR3 protein: CSVRPGMSYNEQFF
V gene: TRBV6-1; J gene: TRBJ2-3; D gene: -; clone size: -; CDR3 DNA: TGTGCCAGCAGTGAGGCAGGGATCCCCACAGATACGCAGTATTTT; CDR3 protein: CASSEAGIPTDTQYF
V gene: TRBV5-1; J gene: TRBJ2-2; D gene: -; clone size: -; CDR3 DNA: TGCGCCAGCAGCTTGGCAGGCAACACCGGGGAGCTGTTTTTT; CDR3 protein: CASSLAGNTGELFF
V gene: TRBV4-3; J gene: TRBJ1-5; D gene: -; clone size: -; CDR3 DNA: TGCGCCAGCAGCCAAGATCTCGGGAGGAGATATAGCAATCAGCCCCAGCATTTT; CDR3 protein: CASSQDLGRRYSNQPQHF
V gene: TRBV25-1; J gene: TRBJ1-4; D gene: -; clone size: once; CDR3 DNA: TGTGCCAGCAGTGCCCTGCGGGGAGGAAATGAAAAACTGTTTTTT; CDR3 protein: CASSALRGGNEKLFF
V gene: TRBV11-2; J gene: TRBJ2-5; D gene: TRBD2; clone size: -; CDR3 DNA: TGTGCCAGCAGCGTCCGTCATGAACTAGCGGCGTACCAAGAGACCCAGTACTTC; CDR3 protein: CASSVRHELAAYQETQYF
V gene: TRBV6-1; J gene: TRBJ1-3; D gene: -; clone size: -; CDR3 DNA: TGTGCCAGCAGTCAATCAGGACAGGGAAACACCATATATTTT; CDR3 protein: CASSQSGQGNTIYF
V gene: TRBV9; J gene: TRBJ1-2; D gene: TRBD1; clone size: -; CDR3 DNA: TGTGCCAGCAGCGCCCGGGACAGGGTGTATGGCTACACCTTC; CDR3 protein: CASSARDRVYGYTF
V gene: TRBV4-1; J gene: TRBJ1-1; D gene: -; clone size: -; CDR3 DNA: TGCGCCAGCAGCCAAGATCCGGGGAGGCCTAACACTGAAGCTTTCTTT; CDR3 protein: CASSQDPGRPNTEAFF
V gene: TRBV6-5; J gene: TRBJ1-1; D gene: -; clone size: -; CDR3 DNA: TGTGCCAGCATAGGGAGGACTGAAGCTTTCTTT; CDR3 protein: CASIGRTEAFF
V gene: TRBV28; J gene: TRBJ1-4; D gene: -; clone size: -; CDR3 DNA: TGTGCCAGCAGTTTATCCCTGGGGGGAGGTGCCAACGAAAAACTGTTTTTT; CDR3 protein: CASSLSLGGGANEKLFF
V gene: TRBV15; J gene: TRBJ2-7; D gene: -; clone size: -; CDR3 DNA: TGTGCCACCAGCAGAGATCGCCAGATCTACGAGCAGTACTTC; CDR3 protein: CATSRDRQIYEQYF
V gene: TRBV2; J gene: TRBJ1-2; D gene: -; clone size: -; CDR3 DNA: TGTGCCAGCAGTGAACGGGGGGCAGCTAACTATGGCTACACCTTC; CDR3 protein: CASSERGAANYGYTF
V gene: TRBV5-1; J gene: TRBJ2-1; D gene: -; clone size: -; CDR3 DNA: TGCGCCAGCAGCCTGGCGGGTCAGACCTACAATGAGCAGTTCTTC; CDR3 protein: CASSLAGQTYNEQFF
V gene: TRBV11-2; J gene: TRBJ2-5; D gene: -; clone size: -; CDR3 DNA: TGTGCCAGCAGCTTAGAGGGCGAGACCCAGTACTTC; CDR3 protein: CASSLEGETQYF
V gene: TRBV19; J gene: TRBJ2-1; D gene: -; clone size: -; CDR3 DNA: TGTGCCAGTAGTATAGACGTGAGCTCCTACAATGAGCAGTTCTTC; CDR3 protein: CASSIDVSSYNEQFF
V gene: TRBV5-1; J gene: TRBJ2-7; D gene: TRBD2; clone size: -; CDR3 DNA: TGCGCCAGCAGCATGACTAGCGGGAGATCCGAGCAGTACTTC; CDR3 protein: CASSMTSGRSEQYF
V gene: TRBV10-3; J gene: TRBJ2-2; D gene: -; clone size: -; CDR3 DNA: TGTGCCATGGGAGACACCGGGGAGCTGTTTTTT; CDR3 protein: CAMGDTGELFF
V gene: TRBV4-1; J gene: TRBJ2-7; D gene: -; clone size: -; CDR3 DNA: TGCGCCAGCAGCCAAAGCTTTCGCTACGAGCAGTACTTC; CDR3 protein: CASSQSFRYEQYF
V gene: TRBV21-1; J gene: TRBJ2-7; D gene: -; clone size: -; CDR3 DNA: TGTGCCAGCAGCAATTTCCCAGGCCCCTACGAGCAGTACTTC; CDR3 protein: CASSNFPGPYEQYF
V gene: TRBV3-1/TRBV3-2; J gene: TRBJ2-1; D gene: TRBD2; clone size: -; CDR3 DNA: TGTGCCAGCAGCCAAGACCCCGATGGCGGGAGCATAGTCTTC; CDR3 protein: CASSQDPDGGSIVF
V gene: TRBV6-2/TRBV6-3; J gene: TRBJ1-5; D gene: TRBD1; clone size: -; CDR3 DNA: TGTGCCAGCAGTCCCCTCTCTACAGGGGCGTCACGGCAGCCCCAGCATTTT; CDR3 protein: CASSPLSTGASRQPQHF
V gene: TRBV4-1; J gene: TRBJ1-6; D gene: TRBD1; clone size: -; CDR3 DNA: TGCGCCAGCAGCCCTCGACAGGGAACGGATTCACCCCTCCACTTT; CDR3 protein: CASSPRQGTDSPLHF
V gene: TRBV6-5; J gene: TRBJ1-1; D gene: -; clone size: -; CDR3 DNA: TGTGCCAGCAGTTACTCCTGGGGGGACACTGAAGCTTTCTTT; CDR3 protein: CASSYSWGDTEAFF
V gene: TRBV5-4; J gene: TRBJ2-7; D gene: -; clone size: few; CDR3 DNA: TGTGCCAGCGGACAGACAGCTCACGAGCAGTACTTC; CDR3 protein: CASGQTAHEQYF
V gene: TRBV2; J gene: TRBJ2-1; D gene: -; clone size: -; CDR3 DNA: TGTGCCAGCAGGGGGGGCTCCTACAATGAGCAGTTCTTC; CDR3 protein: CASRGGSYNEQFF
V gene: TRBV15; J gene: TRBJ2-1; D gene: TRBD2; clone size: -; CDR3 DNA: TGTGCCACCAGCAGGGGGACTAGCGTTGTAGAGCAGTTCTTC; CDR3 protein: CATSRGTSVVEQFF
V gene: TRBV24-1; J gene: TRBJ2-5; D gene: TRBD2; clone size: -; CDR3 DNA: TGTGCCACCAGTGACCCGCGGGGGTCAGGGGAGACCCAGTACTTC; CDR3 protein: CATSDPRGSGETQYF
V gene: TRBV5-1; J gene: TRBJ2-4; D gene: -; clone size: -; CDR3 DNA: TGCGCCAGCAGCGAGTCCGACGGGAGAAACATTCAGTACTTC; CDR3 protein: CASSESDGRNIQYF
V gene: TRBV27; J gene: TRBJ1-5; D gene: -; clone size: -; CDR3 DNA: TGTGCCAGCAGTTTATTATTCAATCAGCCCCAGCATTTT; CDR3 protein: CASSLLFNQPQHF
V gene: TRBV27; J gene: TRBJ2-1; D gene: TRBD2; clone size: once; CDR3 DNA: TGTGCCAGCAGAAAAGGGACTAGCGGACCAAGCTCCTACAATGAGCAGTTCTTC; CDR3 protein: CASRKGTSGPSSYNEQFF
V gene: TRBV5-1; J gene: TRBJ1-5; D gene: -; clone size: -; CDR3 DNA: TGCGCCAGCAGCTTGAGCAGGTTCAATCAGCCCCAGCATTTT; CDR3 protein: CASSLSRFNQPQHF
V gene: TRBV28; J gene: TRBJ1-2; D gene: -; clone size: -; CDR3 DNA: TGTGCCAGCAGCCCCTGGACAAGTGACAGCTACACCTTC; CDR3 protein: CASSPWTSDSYTF
V gene: TRBV5-8; J gene: TRBJ2-5; D gene: TRBD1; clone size: -; CDR3 DNA: TGTGCCAGCAGCTGGGGGGACAGGGGCCAAGAGACCCAGTACTTC; CDR3 protein: CASSWGDRGQETQYF
V gene: TRBV19; J gene: TRBJ1-1; D gene: -; clone size: -; CDR3 DNA: TGTGCCAGTAGTACCCGGGGTACTGAAGCTTTCTTT; CDR3 protein: CASSTRGTEAFF
V gene: TRBV5-1; J gene: TRBJ2-2; D gene: -; clone size: -; CDR3 DNA: TGCGCCAGCAGCCAACAGGTGACGAACACCGGGGAGCTGTTTTTT; CDR3 protein: CASSQQVTNTGELFF
V gene: TRBV18; J gene: TRBJ1-4; D gene: -; clone size: -; CDR3 DNA: TGTGCCAGCTCACCGGCCCGGGCAACTAATGAAAAACTGTTTTTT; CDR3 protein: CASSPARATNEKLFF
V gene: TRBV28; J gene: TRBJ2-5; D gene: TRBD1; clone size: -; CDR3 DNA: TGTGCCAGCAGTTTCCCCACTTTTGGGTATTCGGACAGGGTTGGAGTGGAGACCCAGTACTTC; CDR3 protein: CASSFPTFGYSDRVGVETQYF
V gene: TRBV3-1/TRBV3-2; J gene: TRBJ2-7; D gene: -; clone size: -; CDR3 DNA: TGTGCCAGCAGTCGATTAGGACATGGCGAGCAGTACTTC; CDR3 protein: CASSRLGHGEQYF
V gene: TRBV11-2; J gene: TRBJ1-2; D gene: -; clone size: few; CDR3 DNA: TGTGCCAGCAGCTCTACGACCGGGACTTTTGGCTACACCTTC; CDR3 protein: CASSSTTGTFGYTF
V gene: TRBV28; J gene: TRBJ2-1; D gene: TRBD2; clone size: -; CDR3 DNA: TGTGCCAGCAGTACACGAGCTAGCGGGAGCTCCCATGAGCAGTTCTTC; CDR3 protein: CASSTRASGSSHEQFF
V gene: TRBV7-6; J gene: TRBJ2-7; D gene: TRBD1; clone size: -; CDR3 DNA: TGTGCCAGCAGCTTAGATGACAGGGGATCCTACGAGCAGTACTTC; CDR3 protein: CASSLDDRGSYEQYF
V gene: TRBV7-8; J gene: TRBJ2-7; D gene: -; clone size: -; CDR3 DNA: TGTGCCAGCAGACTAAGAACAGGCTCCTACGAGCAGTACTTC; CDR3 protein: CASRLRTGSYEQYF
V gene: TRBV11-2; J gene: TRBJ2-1; D gene: -; clone size: -; CDR3 DNA: TGTGCCAGCAGCTTAGTCAGTTACAATGAGCAGTTCTTC; CDR3 protein: CASSLVSYNEQFF
V gene: TRBV7-8; J gene: TRBJ2-7; D gene: -; clone size: -; CDR3 DNA: TGTGCCAGCACCCCTAGGGGAAGCTCCTACGAGCAGTACTTC; CDR3 protein: CASTPRGSSYEQYF
V gene: TRBV5-4; J gene: TRBJ2-3; D gene: TRBD1; clone size: -; CDR3 DNA: TGTGCCAGCAGAAGACGGGACAGGGGTTCCGATACGCAGTATTTT; CDR3 protein: CASRRRDRGSDTQYF
V gene: TRBV18; J gene: TRBJ1-5; D gene: -; clone size: once; CDR3 DNA: TGTGCCAGCTCACCCATGAATGCGGGAGACAATCAGCCCCAGCATTTT; CDR3 protein: CASSPMNAGDNQPQHF
V gene: TRBV7-3; J gene: TRBJ2-2; D gene: -; clone size: -; CDR3 DNA: TGTGCCAGCAGCCCGGCCGCCTCGGGCACCGGGGAGCTGTTTTTT; CDR3 protein: CASSPAASGTGELFF
V gene: TRBV11-2; J gene: TRBJ1-6; D gene: -; clone size: -; CDR3 DNA: TGTGCCAGCAGCCTTCAGACAGATAATTCACCCCTCCACTTT; CDR3 protein: CASSLQTDNSPLHF
V gene: TRBV29-1; J gene: TRBJ1-2; D gene: -; clone size: -; CDR3 DNA: TGCAGCGTTTACTACGGAAACGCAGGGGACCAGCACTATGGCTACACCTTC; CDR3 protein: CSVYYGNAGDQHYGYTF
V gene: TRBV12-5; J gene: TRBJ1-5; D gene: TRBD1; clone size: -; CDR3 DNA: TGTGCTAGTGCTGTAGGGGACAGCAACAATCAGCCCCAGCATTTT; CDR3 protein: CASAVGDSNNQPQHF
V gene: TRBV10-3; J gene: TRBJ2-2; D gene: -; clone size: -; CDR3 DNA: TGTGCCATCAGTGAGTCTTCTAATCGGGGGGAGCTGTTTTTT; CDR3 protein: CAISESSNRGELFF
V gene: TRBV9; J gene: TRBJ1-2; D gene: TRBD1; clone size: few; CDR3 DNA: TGTGCCAGCAGCCCAGAGAGCAGGGGGAGCTATGGCTACACCTTC; CDR3 protein: CASSPESRGSYGYTF
V gene: TRBV27; J gene: TRBJ2-3; D gene: -; clone size: -; CDR3 DNA: TGTGCCAGCAGTTTACGACTAATGGGAGATACGCAGTATTTT; CDR3 protein: CASSLRLMGDTQYF
V gene: TRBV5-6; J gene: TRBJ1-5; D gene: TRBD1; clone size: -; CDR3 DNA: TGTGCCAGCAGCTTTGCAGGGGGTCGAAATCAGCCCCAGCATTTT; CDR3 protein: CASSFAGGRNQPQHF
V gene: TRBV29-1; J gene: TRBJ2-1; D gene: TRBD1; clone size: -; CDR3 DNA: TGCAGCGTCGTGGGACAGGAGACTTACAATGAGCAGTTCTTC; CDR3 protein: CSVVGQETYNEQFF